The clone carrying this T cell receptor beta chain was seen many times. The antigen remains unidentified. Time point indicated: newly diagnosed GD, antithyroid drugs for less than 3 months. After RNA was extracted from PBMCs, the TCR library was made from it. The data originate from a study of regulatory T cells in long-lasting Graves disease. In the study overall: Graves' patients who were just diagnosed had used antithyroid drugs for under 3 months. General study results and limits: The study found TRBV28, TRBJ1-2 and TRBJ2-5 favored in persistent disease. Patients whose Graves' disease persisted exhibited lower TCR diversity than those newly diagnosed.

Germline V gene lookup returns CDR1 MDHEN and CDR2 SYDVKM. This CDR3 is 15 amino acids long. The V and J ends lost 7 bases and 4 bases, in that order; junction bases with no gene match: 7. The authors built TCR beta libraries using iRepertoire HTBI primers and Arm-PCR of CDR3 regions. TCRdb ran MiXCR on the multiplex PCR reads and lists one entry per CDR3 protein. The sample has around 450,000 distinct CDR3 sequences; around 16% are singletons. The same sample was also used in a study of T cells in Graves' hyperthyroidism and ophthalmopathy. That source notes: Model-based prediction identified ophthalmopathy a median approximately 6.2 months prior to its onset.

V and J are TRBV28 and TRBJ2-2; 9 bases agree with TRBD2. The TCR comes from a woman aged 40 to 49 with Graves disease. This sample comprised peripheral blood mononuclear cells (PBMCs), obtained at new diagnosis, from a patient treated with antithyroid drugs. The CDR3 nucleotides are TGTGCCAGCATCTCGCGGGAGGGCAGCACCGGGGAGCTGTTTTTT. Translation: CASISREGSTGELFF.